Shown below are 32 T cell receptor beta chains from a single sample sequenced in a study of blood T cell repertoires in COVID-19. Data came from immunoSEQ multiplex PCR; TCRdb stores just in-frame clones and leaves some out. The table records 180,000 or so clones, approximately 86% of them present only once. Specimen: peripheral blood. The origin of the receptors is a man in his 60s with acute or convalescent COVID-19.

This chain joins TRBV14 and TRBJ1-4; no firm D call. In germline, CDR1 is SGHDN, CDR2 FVKESK. The CDR3 runs to 18 residues. V was shortened by 5 bases and J by 0 bases, with 19 bases between the two germline ends. DNA of the CDR3: TGTGCCAGCAGCACGCGCGGCGCAGGCGGGCCAACTAATGAAAAACTGTTTTTT. Amino acids: CASSTRGAGGPTNEKLFF.

The chain employs TRBV5-6 and TRBJ2-5; D possibly corresponds to TRBD1 (7 bases). Trimming cost V 7 bases and J 2 bases, with 24 bases left between them. Per the germline V gene, CDR1 is SGHDT and CDR2 is YYEEEE. There are 17 residues in the CDR3. CDR3 in amino acids: CASSLMILSGGQETQYF. The CDR3 DNA reads TGTGCCAGCTCGTTAATGATACTGTCAGGGGGGCAAGAGACCCAGTACTTC.

The genes are TRBV2 and TRBJ1-6; D is possibly TRBD1 (6 bases). The V gene lost 4 bases and the J gene lost 10 bases, with 8 bases spanning the gap. Germline CDR1 is SNHLY and CDR2 is FYNNEI. The CDR3 has 12 residues. CDR3 nucleotide sequence: TGTGCCAGCAGTGGGACAGACTCACCCCTCCACTTT. It codes for CASSGTDSPLHF.

This clone was picked up one time. The genes are TRBV27 and TRBJ2-2; D perhaps matches TRBD1 (6 bases). The CDR3 has 16 residues. The ends were cut back, 4 bases at V and 3 bases at J, with 15 bases in the middle. In germline, CDR1 is MNHEY, CDR2 SMNVEV (reference sequence). DNA of the CDR3: TGTGCCAGCAGTTCCTACAGGGTACGGGACACCGGGGAGCTGTTTTTT. Translating it yields CASSSYRVRDTGELFF.

The chain has TRBV24-1 and TRBJ2-1, with 7 nucleotides matching TRBD2. The germline CDR1 and CDR2 sequences are KGHDR and SFDVKD. With V trimmed by 5 bases and J by 4 bases, 7 bases remained unmatched. The CDR3 has 15 residues. CDR3 loop: CATSGWASGYNEQFF. DNA for the CDR3: TGTGCCACCAGTGGGTGGGCTAGCGGTTACAATGAGCAGTTCTTC.

This chain links TRBV5-1 with TRBJ1-2; D perhaps matches TRBD1 (6 bases). The CDR3 extends over 12 amino acids. V lost 2 bases and J lost 8, with 10 bases in between. Germline CDR1 SGHRS, CDR2 YFSETQ. CDR3 sequence (DNA): TGCGCCAGCAGCTTTACCACAGGGGGCTACACCTTC. Translating gives CASSFTTGGYTF.

The rearrangement joins TRBV5-1 to TRBJ1-3; D possibly corresponds to TRBD1 (5 bases). The CDR3 has 18 residues. Germline CDR1 and CDR2: SGHRS and YFSETQ. Trimming stripped 1 base from V and 2 bases from J, with 19 bases between. CDR3 nucleotides: TGCGCCAGCAGCTTGCCCGCTGTGGGTTCAGGGCCTGGAAACACCATATATTTT. It translates to CASSLPAVGSGPGNTIYF.

This chain joins TRBV6-5 and TRBJ1-2; no definite D call. The V and J ends lost 7 bases and 7 bases respectively, with 16 bases between them. CDR1 is MNHEY and CDR2 is SVGAGI in the germline V gene. The CDR3 sequence is 13 residues long. The CDR3, as DNA: TGTGCCAGCAACCCCATAGCTGGGTTTGGCTACACCTTC. This codes for CASNPIAGFGYTF.

J is TRBJ2-2 and V is TRBV7-9; the D gene is possibly TRBD2 (5 bases). The CDR3 consists of 13 residues. Germline assignment: CDR1 SEHNR and CDR2 FQNEAQ (reference sequence). The CDR3 DNA sequence: TGTGGCGTTTGGGCTAGCCGGACCGGGGAGCTGTTTTTT. It codes for CGVWASRTGELFF.

A single count supports this clone. The chain has TRBV7-2 and TRBJ1-5, with D unresolved. The germline V gene has CDR1 SGHTA and CDR2 FQGNSA. V lost 1 base, J lost 3 bases, and 10 bases lay in between. This CDR3 contains 15 residues. The CDR3 DNA follows: TGTGCCAGCAGCTTAGTCGGGGTTTCCAATCAGCCCCAGCATTTT. This translates into CASSLVGVSNQPQHF.

V and J are TRBV30 and TRBJ1-1; D may be TRBD1 (6 bases). V shed 2 bases and J shed 7 bases, with 14 bases lying between them. Germline V gene data show CDR1 as GTSNPN and CDR2 as SVGIG (reference sequence). The CDR3 spans 13 residues. The CDR3 spells CAWSTQGLVEAFF. The CDR3 nucleotides read TGTGCCTGGAGTACCCAGGGGTTGGTTGAAGCTTTCTTT.

The gene calls are TRBV25-1 and TRBJ1-1; 7 bases map to TRBD1. The CDR3 runs to 13 residues. The germline CDR1 and CDR2 sequences are MGHDK and SYGVNS. Trimming took 4 bases from V and 5 from J; bases not matched to a gene: 4. The CDR3, as DNA: TGTGCCAGCAGTGCGACAGGGCGGACTGAAGCTTTCTTT. As protein: CASSATGRTEAFF.

This clone was counted once. The chain joins TRBV16 to TRBJ1-1, with D uncertain. The CDR3 extends over 13 amino acids. V was pared by 5 bases and J by 1 base, with 8 bases between. Germline CDR1 reads KGHSY; CDR2 reads FQNENV. CDR3 nucleotides: TGTGCCAGCAGCTATGGGAGGAACACTGAAGCTTTCTTT. Protein sequence: CASSYGRNTEAFF.

The gene calls are TRBV7-8 and TRBJ2-3; 12 nucleotides match TRBD2. The CDR3 covers 16 residues. Germline assignment: CDR1 SGHVS and CDR2 FQNEAQ. Trimming at V came to 1 base and at J to 4 bases, leaving 3 bases not matched to a gene. As DNA, the CDR3 is TGTGCCAGCAGCTTAGGGACTAGCGGGATCCCAGATACGCAGTATTTT. Translating gives CASSLGTSGIPDTQYF.

The chain has TRBV3-1 (or the pseudogene TRBV3-2) and TRBJ1-1, with D maybe TRBD1 (6 bases). Trimming removed 6 bases from V and 4 bases from J, with 24 bases in between. CDR3 size: 17 residues. From germline, CDR1 is LGHDT and CDR2 YNNKEL (reference sequence). The CDR3 nucleotides are TGTGCCAGCAGTGAAGGTAGGGTTGGGGGCCGGGGCACTGAAGCTTTCTTT. This codes for CASSEGRVGGRGTEAFF.

This chain connects TRBV28 to TRBJ1-1; D is possibly TRBD1 (6 bases). Germline V gives CDR1 MDHEN, CDR2 SYDVKM. The length of the CDR3 is 13 residues. Between the trimmed V and J ends, which lost 7 bases and 8 bases, there was a span of 17 bases. CDR3 coding DNA: TGTGCCAGCATTGGCAACAGGGTTTGGGAAGCTTTCTTT. Its protein is CASIGNRVWEAFF.

The rearrangement uses TRBV4-1 and TRBJ2-3; TRBD2 matches 14 bases. Germline CDR1 and CDR2: MGHRA and YSYEKL. The CDR3 contains 16 residues. V trimming: 1 base; J trimming: 11 bases; junction bases outside the gene matches: 8. The DNA for the CDR3 is TGCGCCAGCAGCCAAGGGGGGACTAGCGGGAGAACCCTGCAGTATTTT. Translation gives CASSQGGTSGRTLQYF.

J is TRBJ2-5 and V is TRBV29-1; unclear D gene. The CDR3 has 13 amino acids. Germline V gene data show CDR1 as SQVTM and CDR2 as ANQGSEA. The V and J ends lost 3 bases and 1 base respectively, with 9 bases between them. The CDR3 DNA follows: TGCAGCGTTGATAGAACAGCCCAAGAGACCCAGTACTTC. Its translation: CSVDRTAQETQYF.

The gene calls are TRBV11-1 and TRBJ1-1, with 10 nucleotides matching TRBD1. Germline lookup yields CDR1 SGHAT and CDR2 FQDESV (reference sequence). Germline trimming cut 5 bases from V and 6 bases from J; bases unmatched to any gene: 3. The CDR3 spans 13 residues. The CDR3 protein is CASSQTGGSEAFF. The CDR3 DNA reads TGTGCCAGCAGCCAGACAGGGGGCTCTGAAGCTTTCTTT.

The V gene is TRBV11-2, the J gene TRBJ2-7, with D maybe TRBD2 (5 bases). The V end was cut by 7 bases, the J end by 4 bases, with 20 bases between. The CDR3 contains 15 residues. In germline, CDR1 is SGHAT, CDR2 FQNNGV. The CDR3 loop reads CASTPAPREHYEQYF. CDR3 sequence (DNA): TGTGCCAGCACCCCGGCCCCAAGGGAGCATTACGAGCAGTACTTC. Full variable domain (rest looked up from reference TRBV11-2 and TRBJ2-7): EAGVAQSPRYKIIEKRQSVAFWCNPISGHATLYWYQQILGQGPKLLIQFQNNGVVDDSQLPKDRFSAERLKGVDSTLKIQPAKLEDSAVYLCASTPAPREHYEQYFGPGTRLTVT.

This clone was recorded many times. The rearrangement joins TRBV5-6 to TRBJ2-5; 10 bases fit TRBD2. J gave up 3 bases and V 4 bases, and 6 bases lay outside the gene matches. Germline V gives CDR1 SGHDT, CDR2 YYEEEE. This CDR3 has 15 residues. The CDR3 coding sequence is TGTGCCAGCAGCACCGGACTAGCGGTGGAAGAGACCCAGTACTTC. Protein sequence: CASSTGLAVEETQYF.

The V and J genes are TRBV6-6 and TRBJ2-1, with TRBD2 matching 7 bases. Trimming cost V 6 bases and J 6 bases; bases outside gene matches: 11. The germline CDR1 and CDR2 sequences are MNHNY and SVGAGI (reference sequence). CDR3 length: 15 amino acids. This CDR3 reads CASSSDPTGGNEQFF. The CDR3 region has the DNA TGTGCCAGCAGCTCGGACCCGACGGGGGGCAATGAGCAGTTCTTC.

This clone was seen a few times. V usage is TRBV28 and J usage is TRBJ2-1; 7 bases map to TRBD2. The ends lost 7 bases at V and 6 bases at J; junction bases unmatched: 9. CDR1 is MDHEN, CDR2 SYDVKM, per germline. The length of the CDR3 is 14 residues. This CDR3 reads CASTIGTIFNEQFF. In nucleotides, the CDR3 is TGTGCCAGCACCATCGGGACTATCTTCAATGAGCAGTTCTTC.

The chain recombines TRBV28 with TRBJ1-1; 8 bases match TRBD1. The V gene's germline CDR1 is MDHEN and CDR2 SYDVKM. Trimming took 6 bases from V and 0 from J; bases not matched to a gene: 9. The CDR3 contains 16 residues. CDR3 residues: CASSPAGRGLNTEAFF. Here the CDR3 DNA reads TGTGCCAGCAGCCCCGCCGGCAGGGGGCTGAACACTGAAGCTTTCTTT.

The chain has TRBV14 and TRBJ2-1, with TRBD2 identical over 11 bases. Per the germline V gene, CDR1 is SGHDN and CDR2 is FVKESK. The ends lost 0 bases at V and 4 bases at J; junction bases unmatched: 2. This CDR3 is 16 amino acids long. This chain's CDR3 is CASSQDSGRVYNEQFF. The CDR3 DNA reads as TGTGCCAGCAGCCAAGATAGCGGGAGGGTTTACAATGAGCAGTTCTTC.

V is TRBV7-9 and J is TRBJ2-7; the match to TRBD2 covers 10 bases. V was clipped by 5 bases and J by 4 bases; unmatched bases: 8. The CDR3 totals 15 residues. Germline values: CDR1 SEHNR, CDR2 FQNEAQ (reference sequence). The CDR3 DNA sequence: TGTGCCAGCAGCCCCCGGGCTAGCGGGAGTTACGAGCAGTACTTC. Protein product: CASSPRASGSYEQYF.

This clone was counted only a few times. At one end, the junction sequence differs from germline, possibly due to a read error. The chain carries TRBV18 and TRBJ1-1, with D hard to call. Germline values: CDR1 KGHSH, CDR2 LQKENI. This CDR3 spans 14 amino acids. CDR3 sequence: CASSPQEMNTEAFF. Here the CDR3 DNA reads TGTGCCAGCTCGCCACAAGAGATGAACACTGAAGCTTTCTTT.

The chain is built from TRBV5-6 and TRBJ1-5; D unclear. The CDR3 sequence is 15 residues long. The germline V gene has CDR1 SGHDT and CDR2 YYEEEE. Trimming removed 3 bases from V and 0 bases from J, with 10 bases in between. The CDR3 reads CASSSHDYSNQPQHF. The CDR3 DNA reads TGTGCCAGCAGCTCACACGACTATAGCAATCAGCCCCAGCATTTT.

CDR3 region: CSASRSGARNDNSPLHF. Here the CDR3 DNA reads TGCAGTGCTAGTAGGTCAGGGGCTAGGAATGATAATTCACCCCTCCACTTT. The chain joins TRBV20-1 to TRBJ1-6, with D possibly TRBD1 on 6 matching bases. Germline V gene data show CDR1 as DFQATT and CDR2 as SNEGSKA (reference sequence). The CDR3 is 17 amino acids. Trimming removed 3 bases from V and 5 bases from J, with 20 bases in between.

This sequence joins TRBV9 and TRBJ1-2, with D possibly matching TRBD1 (5 bases). The CDR3 sequence is 15 residues long. V dropped 4 bases and J dropped 5 bases, with 18 bases sitting between them. The germline gives CDR1 SGDLS, CDR2 YYNGEE. For the CDR3, the DNA is TGTGCCAGCAGCTCGACTAGGGGCGGGTGGTATGGCTACACCTTC. Its translation is CASSSTRGGWYGYTF.

This chain connects TRBV7-2 to TRBJ2-5, with 10 bases identical to TRBD2. This CDR3 has 14 residues. J gave up 3 bases and V 5 bases, and 3 bases lay outside the gene matches. Germline CDR1 and CDR2: SGHTA and FQGNSA. CDR3 bases: TGTGCCAGCAGCATTCTAGCGGGGGAAGAGACCCAGTACTTC. Protein product: CASSILAGEETQYF.

The chain couples TRBV27 to TRBJ2-7; 8 bases align to TRBD2. The CDR3 is 14 residues long. J gave up 5 bases and V 2 bases, and 5 bases lay outside the gene matches. The germline gives CDR1 MNHEY, CDR2 SMNVEV (reference sequence). The CDR3 sequence: CASSLNSGMDEQYF. The CDR3 coding sequence is TGTGCCAGCAGTTTAAATAGCGGGATGGACGAGCAGTACTTC.